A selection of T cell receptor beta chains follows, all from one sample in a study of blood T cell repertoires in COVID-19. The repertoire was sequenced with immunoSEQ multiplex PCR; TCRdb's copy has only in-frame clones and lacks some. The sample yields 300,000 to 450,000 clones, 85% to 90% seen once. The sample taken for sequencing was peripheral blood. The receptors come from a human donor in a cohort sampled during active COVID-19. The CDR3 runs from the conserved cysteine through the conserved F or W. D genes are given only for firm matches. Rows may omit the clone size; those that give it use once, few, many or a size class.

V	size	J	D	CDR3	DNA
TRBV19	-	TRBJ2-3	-	CASSIVRDSSKGDTQYF	TGTGCCAGTAGTATAGTTAGGGACTCCTCGAAGGGGGATACGCAGTATTTT
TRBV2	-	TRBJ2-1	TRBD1	CASRDRVYNEQFF	TGTGCCAGCAGGGACAGGGTGTACAATGAGCAGTTCTTC
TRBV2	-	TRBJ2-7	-	CASSLGGYEQYF	TGTGCCAGCAGTCTGGGCGGGTACGAGCAGTACTTC
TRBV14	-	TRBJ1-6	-	CASSQGIGAAESPLHF	TGTGCCAGCAGCCAGGGGATAGGGGCCGCGGAGTCTCCCCTCCACTTT
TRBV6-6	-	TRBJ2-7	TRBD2	CASSYPGGGYEQYF	TGTGCCAGCAGTTACCCCGGCGGGGGCTACGAGCAGTACTTC
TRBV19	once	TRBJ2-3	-	CATALVSPDTQYF	TGTGCCACCGCCCTAGTGTCCCCAGATACGCAGTATTTT
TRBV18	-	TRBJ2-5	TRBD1	CASSPDRDWETQYF	TGTGCCAGCTCACCGGACAGGGATTGGGAGACCCAGTACTTC
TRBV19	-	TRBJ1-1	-	CASSMRIRGPARGGAFF	TGTGCCAGTAGTATGCGCATTCGAGGCCCAGCGCGCGGGGGAGCTTTCTTT
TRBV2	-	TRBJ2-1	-	CASTARLRTEQFF	TGTGCCAGCACGGCGAGACTAAGGACTGAGCAGTTCTTC
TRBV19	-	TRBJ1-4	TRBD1	CASSIRGWTGDEKLFF	TGTGCCAGTAGTATACGGGGGTGGACAGGGGATGAAAAACTGTTTTTT
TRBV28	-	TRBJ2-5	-	CASSSDTSTGQETQYF	TGTGCCAGCAGTTCCGACACTAGCACCGGCCAAGAGACCCAGTACTTC
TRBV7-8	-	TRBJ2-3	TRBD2	CASSRTGTSGRTDTQYF	TGTGCCAGCAGCAGAACCGGGACTAGCGGGAGGACAGATACGCAGTATTTT
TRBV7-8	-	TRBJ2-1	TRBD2	CASSLGLAGGPSIYNEQFF	TGTGCCAGCAGCTTAGGACTAGCGGGGGGACCCTCGATCTACAATGAGCAGTTCTTC
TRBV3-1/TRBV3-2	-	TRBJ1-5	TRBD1	CASSQGRTGRQPQHF	TGTGCCAGCAGCCAAGGAAGGACAGGTAGGCAGCCCCAGCATTTT
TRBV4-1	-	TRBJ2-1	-	CASSQDWAGGPYNEQFF	TGCGCCAGCAGCCAAGATTGGGCAGGGGGGCCCTACAATGAGCAGTTCTTC
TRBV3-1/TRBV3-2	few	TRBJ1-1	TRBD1	CASSPLGQGNTEAFF	TGTGCCAGCAGCCCCCTGGGACAGGGGAACACTGAAGCTTTCTTT
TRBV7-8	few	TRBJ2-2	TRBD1	CASSPIWTGLGELFF	TGTGCCAGCAGCCCAATTTGGACAGGGTTAGGGGAGCTGTTTTTT
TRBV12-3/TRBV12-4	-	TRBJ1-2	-	CASRPQGIYGYTF	TGTGCCAGCAGGCCACAGGGCATCTATGGCTACACCTTC
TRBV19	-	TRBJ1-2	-	CASSIAVQQGYGYTF	TGTGCCAGTAGTATAGCAGTCCAACAGGGCTATGGCTACACCTTC
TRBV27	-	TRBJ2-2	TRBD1	CASSFQGQGTTELFF	TGTGCCAGCAGTTTCCAGGGACAGGGGACCACGGAGCTGTTTTTT
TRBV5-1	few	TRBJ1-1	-	CASSSTVGNTEAFF	TGCGCCAGCAGCTCGACAGTCGGGAACACTGAAGCTTTCTTT
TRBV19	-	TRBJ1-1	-	CASAVRNTEAFF	TGTGCCAGTGCTGTGAGAAACACTGAAGCTTTCTTT
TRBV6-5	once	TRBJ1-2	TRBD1	CASSPRTGFYYGYTF	TGTGCCAGCAGTCCTCGGACAGGATTTTACTATGGCTACACCTTC
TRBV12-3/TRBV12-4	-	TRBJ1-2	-	CASSPTAGLGYTF	TGTGCCAGCAGTCCTACCGCAGGGTTAGGCTACACCTTC
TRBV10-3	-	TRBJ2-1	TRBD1	CAITSRGRFPNEQFF	TGTGCCATCACCAGCAGGGGGCGATTTCCTAATGAGCAGTTCTTC
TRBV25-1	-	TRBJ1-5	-	CATRRGHSNQPQHF	TGTGCCACACGCAGGGGACACAGCAATCAGCCCCAGCATTTT
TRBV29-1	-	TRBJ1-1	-	CSVARLQNTEAFF	TGCAGCGTGGCCCGACTCCAGAACACTGAAGCTTTCTTT
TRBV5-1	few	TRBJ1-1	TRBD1	CASSWGQGLGTEAFF	TGCGCCAGCAGCTGGGGACAGGGTTTGGGCACTGAAGCTTTCTTT
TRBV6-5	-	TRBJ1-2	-	CAIRPSGRDYGYTF	TGTGCCATCAGACCGTCGGGAAGAGACTATGGCTACACCTTC
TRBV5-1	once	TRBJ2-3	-	CASSVGLTDTQYF	TGCGCCAGCAGCGTTGGGCTCACAGATACGCAGTATTTT
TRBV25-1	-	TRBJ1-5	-	CASSDRQGNQPQHF	TGTGCCAGCAGCGATCGACAGGGCAATCAGCCCCAGCATTTT
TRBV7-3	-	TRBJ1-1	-	CASSLSRGNTEAFF	TGTGCCAGCAGCTTGAGTAGAGGGAACACTGAAGCTTTCTTT
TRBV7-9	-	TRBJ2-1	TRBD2	CASSPNRVAGPLRPGEQFF	TGTGCCAGCAGCCCGAATAGGGTAGCGGGACCACTTAGACCAGGGGAGCAGTTCTTC
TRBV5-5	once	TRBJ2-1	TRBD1	CASSLVQGIYNEQFF	TGTGCCAGCAGCTTGGTACAGGGGATCTACAATGAGCAGTTCTTC
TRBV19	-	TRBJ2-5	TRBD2	CASSPPGTSYQETQYF	TGTGCCAGTAGTCCTCCCGGGACTAGCTACCAAGAGACCCAGTACTTC
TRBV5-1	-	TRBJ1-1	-	CASSFGQGPEAFF	TGCGCCAGCAGCTTTGGGCAGGGTCCTGAAGCTTTCTTT
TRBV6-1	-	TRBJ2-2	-	CASSGGHPRNTGELFF	TGTGCCAGCAGTGGGGGACACCCAAGGAACACCGGGGAGCTGTTTTTT
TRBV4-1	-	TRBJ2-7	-	CASSPTSAGYEQYF	TGCGCCAGCAGCCCGACCTCCGCGGGTTACGAGCAGTACTTC
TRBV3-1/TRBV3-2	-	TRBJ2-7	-	CASTLRGTYEQYF	TGTGCCAGCACCCTAAGGGGAACCTACGAGCAGTACTTC
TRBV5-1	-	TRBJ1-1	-	CASSPPTGTEAFF	TGCGCCAGCAGCCCCCCTACGGGGACTGAAGCTTTCTTT
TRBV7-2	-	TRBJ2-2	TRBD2	CASSSGLAGGRAGELFF	TGTGCCAGCAGCTCTGGACTAGCGGGGGGCCGAGCCGGGGAGCTGTTTTTT
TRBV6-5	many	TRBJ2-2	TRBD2	CASVRAGGVAGELFF	TGTGCCAGCGTCCGAGCGGGGGGGGTTGCCGGGGAGCTGTTTTTT
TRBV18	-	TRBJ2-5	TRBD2	CASSKGSGGASRETQYF	TGTGCCAGCTCCAAGGGGTCCGGGGGGGCATCGAGAGAGACCCAGTACTTC
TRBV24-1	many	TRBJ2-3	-	CATSDFRVGVGTQYF	TGTGCCACCAGTGATTTCCGGGTAGGGGTGGGTACGCAGTATTTT
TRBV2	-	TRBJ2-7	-	CASSGARHSYEQYF	TGTGCCAGCAGTGGGGCACGACACTCCTACGAGCAGTACTTC
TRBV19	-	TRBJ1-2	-	CASTPVGKRGSGWGYTF	TGTGCCAGTACCCCGGTAGGGAAACGGGGCAGCGGGTGGGGCTACACCTTC
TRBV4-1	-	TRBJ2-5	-	CASSQDQGGVGKTQYF	TGCGCCAGCAGCCAAGATCAGGGTGGGGTGGGGAAGACCCAGTACTTC
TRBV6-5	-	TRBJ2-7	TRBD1	CASSSGGSYEQYF	TGTGCCAGCAGTTCAGGGGGTTCCTACGAGCAGTACTTC
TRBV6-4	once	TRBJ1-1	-	CASSAGHTGVTEAFF	TGTGCCAGCAGTGCCGGACACACTGGGGTCACTGAAGCTTTCTTT
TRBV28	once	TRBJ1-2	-	CASSLAGHDEGGYTF	TGTGCCAGCAGTTTAGCGGGGCACGATGAAGGTGGCTACACCTTC
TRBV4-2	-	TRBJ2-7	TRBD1	CASSQDVIGGASEQYF	TGTGCCAGCAGCCAAGATGTGATAGGGGGCGCCAGCGAGCAGTACTTC
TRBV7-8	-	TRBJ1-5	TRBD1	CASSSWTGGSVQPQHF	TGTGCCAGCAGCTCCTGGACAGGGGGCTCGGTTCAGCCCCAGCATTTT
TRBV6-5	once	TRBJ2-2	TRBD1	CASSSGTDTGELFF	TGTGCCAGCAGTTCCGGGACAGACACCGGGGAGCTGTTTTTT
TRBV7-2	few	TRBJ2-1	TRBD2	CASSPGLAGVNEQFF	TGTGCCAGCAGCCCTGGACTAGCGGGGGTCAATGAGCAGTTCTTC
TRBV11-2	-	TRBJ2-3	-	CASSRGLNTDTQYF	TGTGCCAGCAGCCGCGGACTGAACACAGATACGCAGTATTTT
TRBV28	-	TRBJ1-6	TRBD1	CASSRGDRVNSPLHF	TGTGCCAGCAGCCGGGGGGACAGGGTAAATTCACCCCTCCACTTT
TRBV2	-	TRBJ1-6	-	CASSERRGSPLHF	TGTGCCAGCAGTGAACGAAGGGGATCACCCCTCCACTTT
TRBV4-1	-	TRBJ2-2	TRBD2	CASSQLLAPNTGELFF	TGCGCCAGCAGCCAACTACTAGCGCCGAACACCGGGGAGCTGTTTTTT
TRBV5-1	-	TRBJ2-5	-	CASSLGAVQETQYF	TGCGCCAGCAGCTTGGGGGCCGTTCAAGAGACCCAGTACTTC